Listed below are T cell receptor beta chains from one sample, sequenced in a study of cytomegalovirus exposure and HLA in healthy donors. Data came from immunoSEQ multiplex PCR; TCRdb stores just in-frame clones and leaves some out. The sample consists of approximately 100,000 clones, about 80% of them appearing once. Material: PBMCs. The receptor set was obtained from a woman aged 50 to 65 in good health and CMV-seropositive. CDR3s leave out the opening cysteine and the closing phenylalanine or tryptophan.

V gene | CDR3 protein
TRBV7-2 | ASSFDRGSLQPQH
TRBV6-5 | ASSRGQGYSYEQY
TRBV7-9 | ASSLMQGSYEQY
TRBV29-1 | SARPAGESGGYT
TRBV7-9 | ASSCRAALVCSDYEQY
TRBV7-9 | ASSLMGQGEETQY
TRBV27 | ASSPGTAYNEQF
TRBV19 | ASSVTGGYT
TRBV9 | ASSARGQGYEQY
TRBV5-1 | ASSSPTSGLSYNEQF
TRBV5-1 | ASSLFDRGETQY
TRBV7-2 | ASSLDLQLARAQY
TRBV10-3 | AISEFGNNYGYT
TRBV27 | ASSFSGNRNQPQH
TRBV6-5 | ASRLGGSDYGYT
TRBV6-1 | ASSSQWNTEAF
TRBV25-1 | ASRGPYRAGTGELF
TRBV19 | ASSIAGTAQETQY
TRBV7-9 | ASSFTSGGTTYEQY
TRBV9 | ASSVPGGSETQY
TRBV7-3 | ASSNSPQETQY
TRBV4-1 | ASSQDGQYNEQF
TRBV12-5 | ASGSLPQAKNIQY
TRBV6-5 | ASRRTTEGEQY
TRBV6-1 | ASSVDRLLIYSPLH
TRBV5-6 | ASRAPNGDGYT
TRBV5-1 | ASSLESARYNEQF
TRBV5-8 | ASSLGGQGTGELF
TRBV5-1 | ASSLLTPNEKLF
TRBV15 | ATSREQLGSSGEQF
TRBV5-5 | ASTQAGTSSYEQY